One and the same sample provided the 27 T cell receptor beta chains below, sequenced in a study of OX40 agonist ivuxolimab in advanced cancers. Library preparation was by the immunoSEQ multiplex PCR assay. Drawn from immuneACCESS, this table holds only the in-frame rearrangements with V and J called that TCRdb kept. Clones are partly lost; checked studies trace under half to an unresolved V gene and leave the rest unexplained. For this sample there are roughly 50,000 clones; 87% appear just once. About a tenth of the sample belongs to the ten largest clones. This specimen consisted of CD4+ or CD8+ T cells sorted from blood, obtained in a trial of the OX40 agonist ivuxolimab. These receptors were obtained from an adult with an advanced solid tumor such as melanoma, head and neck, liver or kidney cancer.

V usage is TRBV19 and J usage is TRBJ1-2, with a weak D call TRBD1 (6 bases). The V gene lost 7 bases and the J gene lost 8 bases, with 11 bases spanning the gap. Germline CDR1 reads LNHDA; CDR2 reads SQIVND (reference sequence). The CDR3 is made up of 11 amino acids. The CDR3, as DNA: TGTGCCAGTATGGGGGGCCGGGGCTACACCTTC. Protein sequence: CASMGGRGYTF.

This chain uses TRBV6-5 with TRBJ2-2, with D uncertain. The germline gives CDR1 MNHEY, CDR2 SVGAGI. Between the trimmed V and J ends, which lost 0 bases and 0 bases, there was a span of 5 bases. The CDR3 is made up of 15 amino acids. This CDR3 is CASSYSTPNTGELFF. The CDR3 DNA reads TGTGCCAGCAGTTACTCGACCCCGAACACCGGGGAGCTGTTTTTT.

This CDR3 reads CASNPAPSHSDEQFF. The CDR3 DNA follows: TGCGCCAGCAACCCGGCGCCCTCCCATAGCGATGAGCAGTTCTTC. The chain links TRBV5-1 to TRBJ2-1, with D perhaps matching TRBD2 (5 bases). Trimming cost V 6 bases and J 8 bases, with 21 bases left between them. In germline, CDR1 is SGHRS, CDR2 YFSETQ. The CDR3 spans 15 residues.

The chain carries TRBV5-6 and TRBJ1-1; D possibly corresponds to TRBD1 (6 bases). The CDR3 totals 13 residues. Germline V gives CDR1 SGHDT, CDR2 YYEEEE. Trimming took off 0 bases at V and 11 bases at J, with 14 bases between the two ends. CDR3 in amino acids: CASSLAGANEAFF. The CDR3 DNA reads as TGTGCCAGCAGCTTGGCAGGGGCGAATGAGGCTTTCTTT.

The J gene is TRBJ1-2, the V gene TRBV19; D ambiguous. The CDR3 covers 14 residues. V lost 6 bases, J lost 5 bases, and 16 bases lay in between. CDR1 is LNHDA, CDR2 SQIVND, per germline (reference sequence). CDR3 loop: CASRGGEGLYGYTF. The CDR3 DNA sequence: TGTGCCAGTAGGGGCGGGGAAGGGCTATATGGCTACACCTTC. Combining the CDR3 with reference TRBV19 and TRBJ1-2 gives the whole variable domain DGGITQSPKYLFRKEGQNVTLSCEQNLNHDAMYWYRQDPGQGLRLIYYSQIVNDFQKGDIAEGYSVSREKKESFPLTVTSAQKNPTAFYLCASRGGEGLYGYTFGSGTRLTVV.

CDR3 loop: CSPTRNEQFF. CDR3 DNA sequence: TGCAGCCCCACAAGGAATGAGCAGTTCTTC. The chain is built from TRBV29-1 and TRBJ2-1; D unresolved. CDR1 and CDR2 (germline): SQVTM, ANQGSEA. V was pared by 8 bases and J by 7 bases, with 9 bases between. The CDR3 has 10 residues.

This chain uses TRBV4-2 with TRBJ2-7, with unresolved D. There are 11 residues in the CDR3. Germline V gene data show CDR1 as LGHNA and CDR2 as YNFKEQ. Trimming removed 1 base from V and 6 bases from J, with 4 bases in between. The CDR3 nucleotides are TGTGCCAGCAGCCAAGGGGTCGAGCAGTACTTC. Its translation: CASSQGVEQYF.

As for this clone: A read error may produce the germline difference seen at one junction end. This sequence joins TRBV7-9 and TRBJ2-5, with D uncertain. Germline values: CDR1 SEHNR, CDR2 FQNEAQ (reference sequence). This CDR3 is built from 12 residues. The CDR3 protein is CASSLGKETQYF. The DNA of the CDR3 is TGTGCCAGCAGTTTAGGAAAAGAGACCCAGTACTTC.

The chain links TRBV7-9 to TRBJ1-2; D unclear. V was trimmed by 2 bases and J by 7 bases, leaving 17 bases between them. Germline values: CDR1 SEHNR, CDR2 FQNEAQ (reference sequence). The CDR3 runs 15 residues. CDR3: CASSLNTARQGGYTF. The CDR3 region has the DNA TGTGCCAGCAGCTTAAATACGGCTCGCCAAGGTGGCTACACCTTC.

This chain uses TRBV29-1 with TRBJ2-7, with no clear D. V dropped 7 bases and J dropped 0 bases, with 10 bases sitting between them. The germline V gene has CDR1 SQVTM and CDR2 ANQGSEA. The CDR3 consists of 12 residues. The CDR3 DNA is TGCAGCGCTTTGGACGCCTCCTACGAGCAGTACTTC. It translates to CSALDASYEQYF.

In this sample, this clone turned up once. The chain uses TRBV7-9 and TRBJ1-5, with D hard to call. The germline V and J ends were trimmed by 5 bases and 0 bases, with 8 bases remaining between them. Germline assignment: CDR1 SEHNR and CDR2 FQNEAQ (reference sequence). The CDR3 sequence is 14 residues long. The CDR3 DNA reads as TGTGCCAGCAGCGTGAGTAATAGCAATCAGCCCCAGCATTTT. Residues: CASSVSNSNQPQHF.

The rearrangement joins TRBV15 to TRBJ2-7; possibly TRBD1 or TRBD2 for D (5 bases each). Germline V gives CDR1 LNHNV, CDR2 YYDKDF (reference sequence). Trimming took 11 bases from V and 0 from J, leaving 17 bases between them. CDR3 length: 14 residues. CDR3 amino acids: CAAGAGTGSYEQYF. The CDR3, as DNA: TGTGCCGCCGGGGCAGGCACCGGCTCCTACGAGCAGTACTTC.

This rearrangement joins TRBV30 to TRBJ2-3; TRBD1 matches 7 bases. The germline CDR1 and CDR2 sequences are GTSNPN and SVGIG (reference sequence). There are 15 residues in the CDR3. J lost 4 bases, V lost 0 bases, and 7 bases had no gene match. CDR3 protein: CAWSVGGQMSDTQYF. CDR3 bases: TGTGCCTGGAGTGTAGGGGGACAGATGTCAGATACGCAGTATTTT.

This clone was counted a single time. The chain couples TRBV7-9 to TRBJ2-2; D may match TRBD1 or TRBD2 (5 bases each). Germline V gives CDR1 SEHNR, CDR2 FQNEAQ (reference sequence). The CDR3 totals 12 residues. V lost 5 bases and J lost 6, with 7 bases in between. This CDR3 reads CASSRGAGELFF. CDR3 nucleotides: TGTGCCAGCAGCAGGGGAGCCGGGGAGCTGTTTTTT.

The chain recombines TRBV19 with TRBJ1-1; D is possibly TRBD1 (5 bases). Germline V gives CDR1 LNHDA, CDR2 SQIVND (reference sequence). The CDR3 loop spans 14 amino acids. With 3 bases removed from V and 1 base from J, the gap between germline ends came to 9 bases. CDR3 amino acids: CASSIRGTNTEAFF. Written as DNA, the CDR3 is TGTGCCAGTAGTATCAGAGGGACGAACACTGAAGCTTTCTTT.

The rearrangement uses TRBV4-1 and TRBJ2-7; D unclear. V lost 5 bases to trimming and J lost 4 bases, with 18 bases between them. The CDR3 has 15 residues. Germline loops: CDR1 MGHRA, CDR2 YSYEKL. CDR3 region: CASSFQRSQNYEQYF. CDR3 bases: TGCGCCAGCAGCTTCCAACGGTCCCAAAATTACGAGCAGTACTTC.

The chain joins TRBV7-9 to TRBJ2-1; D ambiguous. V lost 6 bases and J 4 bases, leaving 16 bases between the germline ends. This CDR3 has 15 amino acids. Looked up from germline, CDR1 is SEHNR and CDR2 is FQNEAQ (reference sequence). This chain's CDR3 is CASSAVESAYNEQFF. In DNA, the CDR3 is TGTGCCAGCAGTGCCGTGGAGAGTGCTTACAATGAGCAGTTCTTC. The full variable domain, in which reference TRBV7-9 and TRBJ2-1 provide the parts outside the CDR3, is DTGVSQNPRHKITKRGQNVTFRCDPISEHNRLYWYRQTLGQGPEFLTYFQNEAQLEKSRLLSDRFSAERPKGSFSTLEIQRTEQGDSAMYLCASSAVESAYNEQFFGPGTRLTVL.

The chain is built from TRBV5-6 and TRBJ1-5, with TRBD1 identical over 8 bases. V dropped 0 bases and J dropped 5; count of bases not matched to a gene: 4. The CDR3 runs to 15 residues. Germline assignment: CDR1 SGHDT and CDR2 YYEEEE. The CDR3 sequence: CASSLAGTGYQPQHF. The CDR3 DNA sequence: TGTGCCAGCAGCTTGGCCGGGACAGGATATCAGCCCCAGCATTTT.

For this clone: Other DNA sequences from this sample encode an identical CDR3 as well. V usage is TRBV27 and J usage is TRBJ1-5; D possibly corresponds to TRBD1 (6 bases). Trimming stripped 0 bases from V and 7 bases from J, with 10 bases between. CDR3 length: 14 amino acids. Germline loops: CDR1 MNHEY, CDR2 SMNVEV (reference sequence). This chain's CDR3 is CASSLSAGVQPQHF. DNA for the CDR3: TGTGCCAGCAGTTTATCGGCAGGGGTCCAGCCCCAGCATTTT.

The chain recombines TRBV6-5 with TRBJ2-3; 9 bases agree with TRBD2. The CDR3 has 15 residues. With V trimmed by 4 bases and J by 4 bases, 6 bases remained unmatched. Germline-derived CDR1 and CDR2 are MNHEY and SVGAGI. CDR3 sequence: CASSLAGVRADTQYF. CDR3 DNA sequence: TGTGCCAGCAGTTTAGCGGGAGTTAGGGCAGATACGCAGTATTTT.

This chain connects TRBV30 to TRBJ2-2; D gene uncertain. This CDR3 region has 12 residues. Germline values: CDR1 GTSNPN, CDR2 SVGIG (reference sequence). V was pared by 3 bases and J by 4 bases, with 6 bases between. The DNA for the CDR3 is TGTGCCTGGAGCCGTTCCACCGGGGAGCTGTTTTTT. It specifies CAWSRSTGELFF.

This rearrangement joins TRBV4-3 to TRBJ2-7; D is possibly TRBD2 (7 bases). Looked up from germline, CDR1 is LGHNA and CDR2 is YSLEER. The CDR3 has 16 amino acids. V was clipped by 1 base and J by 0 bases, with 13 bases between them. CDR3 DNA: TGCGCCAGCAGCCAAGTTGGCGGGGGCGCCTCCTACGAGCAGTACTTC. Translation gives CASSQVGGGASYEQYF.

This sequence joins TRBV6-5 and TRBJ2-7; tentatively, D is TRBD2 (6 bases). CDR1 MNHEY and CDR2 SVGAGI come from the germline V gene. The CDR3 contains 14 residues. The ends were cut back, 3 bases at V and 1 base at J, with 10 bases in the middle. This chain's CDR3 is CASSYHGGSYEQYF. In DNA, the CDR3 is TGTGCCAGCAGTTATCACGGGGGATCCTACGAGCAGTACTTC.

The J gene is TRBJ2-7, the V gene TRBV19; 7 bases align to TRBD1. The CDR3 runs to 13 residues. The trim removed 4 bases at V and 9 bases at J, leaving 9 bases unmatched. From germline, CDR1 is LNHDA and CDR2 SQIVND (reference sequence). The CDR3, as DNA: TGTGCCAGTAGTACTTCGGGACAGATGGGGCAGTACTTC. Its protein product is CASSTSGQMGQYF.

This chain links TRBV28 with TRBJ2-7; D gene ambiguous. The germline V gene encodes CDR1 MDHEN and CDR2 SYDVKM. Trimming took off 5 bases at V and 0 bases at J, with 29 bases between the two ends. The CDR3 runs 20 residues. The CDR3 sequence is CASSQSVAVPVGGSSYEQYF. The CDR3 nucleotides are TGTGCCAGCAGTCAGAGCGTAGCCGTGCCAGTAGGCGGTTCCTCCTACGAGCAGTACTTC.

The DNA for the CDR3 is TGTGCCAGCAGCTTAGCAGGGCCGGGCACTGAAGCTTTCTTT. Amino acids: CASSLAGPGTEAFF. The chain is built from TRBV7-3 and TRBJ1-1, with D perhaps TRBD1 (5 bases). The length of the CDR3 is 14 residues. The V gene lost 2 bases and the J gene lost 4 bases, with 11 bases spanning the gap. CDR1 is SGHTA, CDR2 FQGTGA, per germline.

The rearrangement links TRBV7-9 to TRBJ2-7; the D gene is possibly TRBD2 (5 bases). Germline values: CDR1 SEHNR, CDR2 FQNEAQ (reference sequence). V gave up 5 bases and J gave up 0 bases, with 17 bases separating them. CDR3 size: 16 residues. The CDR3 reads CASSPIRTGSSYEQYF. The CDR3 DNA follows: TGTGCCAGCAGCCCAATCCGGACGGGGAGCTCCTACGAGCAGTACTTC.